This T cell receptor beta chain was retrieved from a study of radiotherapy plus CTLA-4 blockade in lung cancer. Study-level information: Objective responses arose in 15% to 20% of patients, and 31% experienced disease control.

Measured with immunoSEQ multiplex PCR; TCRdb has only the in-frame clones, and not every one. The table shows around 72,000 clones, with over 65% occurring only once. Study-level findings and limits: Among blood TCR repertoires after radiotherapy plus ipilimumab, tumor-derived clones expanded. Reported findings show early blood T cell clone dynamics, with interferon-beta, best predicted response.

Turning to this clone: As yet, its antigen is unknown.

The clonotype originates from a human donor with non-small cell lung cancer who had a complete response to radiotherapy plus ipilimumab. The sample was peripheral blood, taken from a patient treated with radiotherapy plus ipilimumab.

The CDR3 reads CASSHGTAGNQPQHF. For the CDR3, the DNA is TGTGCCAGCAGTCACGGGACAGCGGGCAATCAGCCCCAGCATTTT. This chain uses TRBV28 with TRBJ1-5, with 7 bases matching TRBD1. The V gene's germline CDR1 is MDHEN and CDR2 SYDVKM. The CDR3 runs 15 residues. J lost 2 bases, V lost 5 bases, and 6 bases had no gene match.